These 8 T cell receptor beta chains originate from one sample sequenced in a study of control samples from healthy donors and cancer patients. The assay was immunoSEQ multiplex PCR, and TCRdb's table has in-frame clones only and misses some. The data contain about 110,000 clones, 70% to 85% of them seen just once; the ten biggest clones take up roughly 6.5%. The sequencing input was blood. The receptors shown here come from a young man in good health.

CDR3 protein: CASSLRAADTQYF. The CDR3 region has the DNA TGTGCCAGCAGCTTGCGGGCGGCAGATACGCAGTATTTT. The rearrangement uses TRBV7-9 and TRBJ2-3, with D possibly being TRBD2 (5 bases). V lost 3 bases, J lost 4 bases, and 8 bases lay in between. Germline-derived CDR1 and CDR2 are SEHNR and FQNEAQ (reference sequence). There are 13 residues in the CDR3. The variable domain in full, completed from reference TRBV7-9 and TRBJ2-3, reads DTGVSQNPRHKITKRGQNVTFRCDPISEHNRLYWYRQTLGQGPEFLTYFQNEAQLEKSRLLSDRFSAERPKGSFSTLEIQRTEQGDSAMYLCASSLRAADTQYFGPGTRLTVL.

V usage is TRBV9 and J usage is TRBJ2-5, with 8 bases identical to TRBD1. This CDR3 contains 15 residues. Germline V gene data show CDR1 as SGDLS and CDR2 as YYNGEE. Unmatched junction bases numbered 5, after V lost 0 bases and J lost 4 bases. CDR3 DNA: TGTGCCAGCAGCGTAGATGGACAGGGTCGAGAGACCCAGTACTTC. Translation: CASSVDGQGRETQYF. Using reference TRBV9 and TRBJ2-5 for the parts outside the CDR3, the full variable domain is DSGVTQTPKHLITATGQRVTLRCSPRSGDLSVYWYQQSLDQGLQFLIQYYNGEERAKGNILERFSAQQFPDLHSELNLSSLELGDSALYFCASSVDGQGRETQYFGPGTRLLVL.

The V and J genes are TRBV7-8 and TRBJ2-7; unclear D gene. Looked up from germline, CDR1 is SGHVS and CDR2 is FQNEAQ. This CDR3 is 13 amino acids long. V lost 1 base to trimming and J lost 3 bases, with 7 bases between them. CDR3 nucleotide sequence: TGTGCCAGCAGCTTAGACACCCTCTACGAGCAGTACGTC. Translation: CASSLDTLYEQYV.

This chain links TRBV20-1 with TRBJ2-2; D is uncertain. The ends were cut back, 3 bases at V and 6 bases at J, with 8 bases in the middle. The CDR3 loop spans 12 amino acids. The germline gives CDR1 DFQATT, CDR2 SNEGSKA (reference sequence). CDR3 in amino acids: CSASEGPGELFF. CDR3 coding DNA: TGCAGTGCTAGTGAAGGCCCCGGGGAGCTGTTTTTT.

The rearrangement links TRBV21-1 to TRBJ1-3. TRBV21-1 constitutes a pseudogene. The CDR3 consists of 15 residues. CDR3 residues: CASSKRASSGNTIYF. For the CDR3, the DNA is TGTGCCAGCAGCAAACGGGCCAGCTCTGGAAACACCATATATTTT.

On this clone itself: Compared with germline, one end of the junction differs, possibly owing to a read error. The DNA for the CDR3 is TGTGCCAGCAGAGAAGCGGGGGGCGCTTACAATGAGCAGTTCTTC. This gives the protein CASREAGGAYNEQFF. The gene calls are TRBV2 and TRBJ2-1; TRBD2 aligns across 9 bases. Germline loops: CDR1 SNHLY, CDR2 FYNNEI. This CDR3 region has 15 residues.

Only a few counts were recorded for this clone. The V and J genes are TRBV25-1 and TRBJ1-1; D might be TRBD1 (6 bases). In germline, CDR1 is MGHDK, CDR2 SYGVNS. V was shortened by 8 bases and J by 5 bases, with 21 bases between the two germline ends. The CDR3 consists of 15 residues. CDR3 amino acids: CASAGRGELRTEAFF. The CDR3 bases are TGTGCCAGCGCGGGGAGGGGGGAATTGCGGACTGAAGCTTTCTTT.

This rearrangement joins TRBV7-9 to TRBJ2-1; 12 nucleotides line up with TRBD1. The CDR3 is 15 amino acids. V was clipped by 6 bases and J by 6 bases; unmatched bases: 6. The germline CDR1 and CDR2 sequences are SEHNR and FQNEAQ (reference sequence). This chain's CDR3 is CASRPPGQGANEQFF. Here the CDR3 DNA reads TGTGCCAGCAGGCCCCCGGGACAGGGGGCCAATGAGCAGTTCTTC.